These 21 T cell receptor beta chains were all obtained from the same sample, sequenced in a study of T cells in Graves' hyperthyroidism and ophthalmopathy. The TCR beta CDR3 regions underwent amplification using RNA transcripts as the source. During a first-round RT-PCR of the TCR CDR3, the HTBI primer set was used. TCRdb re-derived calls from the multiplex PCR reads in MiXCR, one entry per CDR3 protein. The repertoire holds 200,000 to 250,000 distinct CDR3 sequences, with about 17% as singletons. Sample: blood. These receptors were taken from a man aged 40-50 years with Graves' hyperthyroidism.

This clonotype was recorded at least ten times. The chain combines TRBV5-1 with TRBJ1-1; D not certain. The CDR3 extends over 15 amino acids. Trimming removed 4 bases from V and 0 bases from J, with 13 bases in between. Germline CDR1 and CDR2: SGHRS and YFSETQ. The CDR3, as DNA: TGCGCCAGCAGCCCTACGGACCGGGTGAACACTGAAGCTTTCTTT. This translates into CASSPTDRVNTEAFF.

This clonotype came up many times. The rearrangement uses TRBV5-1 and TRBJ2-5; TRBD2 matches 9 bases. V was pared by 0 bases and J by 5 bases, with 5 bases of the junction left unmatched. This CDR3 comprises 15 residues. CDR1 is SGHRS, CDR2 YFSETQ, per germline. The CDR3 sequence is CASSLDGGGAETQYF. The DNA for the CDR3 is TGCGCCAGCAGCTTGGACGGCGGGGGGGCTGAGACCCAGTACTTC.

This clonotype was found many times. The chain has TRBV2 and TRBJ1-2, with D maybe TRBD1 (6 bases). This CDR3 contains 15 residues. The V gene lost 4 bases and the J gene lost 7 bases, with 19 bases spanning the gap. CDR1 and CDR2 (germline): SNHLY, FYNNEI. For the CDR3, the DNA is TGTGCCAGCAGTGCCTCCCCGGGGGCTTTTGGTGGCTACACCTTC. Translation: CASSASPGAFGGYTF.

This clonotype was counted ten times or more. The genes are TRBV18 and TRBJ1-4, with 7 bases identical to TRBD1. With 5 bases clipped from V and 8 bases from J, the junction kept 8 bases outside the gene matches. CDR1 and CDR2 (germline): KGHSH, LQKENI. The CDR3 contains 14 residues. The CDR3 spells CASSTETGQEKLFF. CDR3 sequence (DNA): TGTGCCAGCTCAACTGAGACAGGGCAAGAAAAACTGTTTTTT.

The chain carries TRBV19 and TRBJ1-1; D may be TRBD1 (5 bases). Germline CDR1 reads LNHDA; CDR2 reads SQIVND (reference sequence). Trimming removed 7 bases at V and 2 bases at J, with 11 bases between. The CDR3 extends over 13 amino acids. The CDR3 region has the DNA TGTGCCAGTATTCTAACAGGCAACACTGAAGCTTTCTTT. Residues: CASILTGNTEAFF.

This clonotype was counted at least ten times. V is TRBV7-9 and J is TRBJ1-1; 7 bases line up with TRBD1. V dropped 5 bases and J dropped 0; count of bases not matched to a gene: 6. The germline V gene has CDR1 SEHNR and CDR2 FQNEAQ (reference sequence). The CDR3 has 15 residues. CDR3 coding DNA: TGTGCCAGCAGCCCACCGGGACAGATGAACACTGAAGCTTTCTTT. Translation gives CASSPPGQMNTEAFF.

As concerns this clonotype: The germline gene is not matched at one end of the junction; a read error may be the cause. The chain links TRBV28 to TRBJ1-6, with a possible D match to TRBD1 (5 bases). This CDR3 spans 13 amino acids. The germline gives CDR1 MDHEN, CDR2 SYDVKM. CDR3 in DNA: TGTGCCGGCAGTTCAGGGTTTAATTCACCCCTCCACTTT. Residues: CAGSSGFNSPLHF.

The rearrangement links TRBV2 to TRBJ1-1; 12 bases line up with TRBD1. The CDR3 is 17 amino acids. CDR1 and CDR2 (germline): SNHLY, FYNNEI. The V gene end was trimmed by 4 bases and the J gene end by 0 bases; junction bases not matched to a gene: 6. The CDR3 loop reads CASSGGTGGSVNTEAFF. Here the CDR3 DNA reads TGTGCCAGCAGTGGCGGGACAGGGGGCTCTGTGAACACTGAAGCTTTCTTT.

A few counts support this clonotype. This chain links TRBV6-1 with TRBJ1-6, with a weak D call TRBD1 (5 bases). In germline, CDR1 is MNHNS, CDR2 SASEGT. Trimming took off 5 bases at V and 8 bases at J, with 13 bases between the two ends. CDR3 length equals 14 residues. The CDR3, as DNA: TGTGCCAGCAGTCCGGTGGGGGTATATTCACCCCTCCACTTT. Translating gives CASSPVGVYSPLHF.

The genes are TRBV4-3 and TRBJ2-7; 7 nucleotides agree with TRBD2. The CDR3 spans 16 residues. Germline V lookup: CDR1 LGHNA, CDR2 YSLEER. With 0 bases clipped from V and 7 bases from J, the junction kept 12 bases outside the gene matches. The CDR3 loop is CASSQDLQAGSQEQYF. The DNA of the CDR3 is TGCGCCAGCAGCCAAGATCTCCAAGCGGGGTCTCAAGAGCAGTACTTC.

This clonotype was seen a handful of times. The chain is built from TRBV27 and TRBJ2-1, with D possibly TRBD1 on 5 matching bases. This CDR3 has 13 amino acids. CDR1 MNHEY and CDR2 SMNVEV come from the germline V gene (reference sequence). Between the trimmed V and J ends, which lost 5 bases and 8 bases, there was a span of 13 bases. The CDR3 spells CASSRAGFYEQFF. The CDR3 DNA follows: TGTGCCAGCAGTCGAGCAGGGTTTTATGAGCAGTTCTTC.

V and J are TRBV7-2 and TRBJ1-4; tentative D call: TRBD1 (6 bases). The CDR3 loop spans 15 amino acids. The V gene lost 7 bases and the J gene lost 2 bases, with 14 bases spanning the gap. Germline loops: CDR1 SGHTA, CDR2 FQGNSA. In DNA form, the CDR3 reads TGTGCCAGCAACTGGCGGGGGGGCACTAATGAAAAACTGTTTTTT. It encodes CASNWRGGTNEKLFF.

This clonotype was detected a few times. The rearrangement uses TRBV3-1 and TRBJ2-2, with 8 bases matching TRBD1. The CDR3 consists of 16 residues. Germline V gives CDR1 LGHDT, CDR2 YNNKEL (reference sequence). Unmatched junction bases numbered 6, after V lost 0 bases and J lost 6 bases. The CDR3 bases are TGTGCCAGCAGCCAAGATTTGGACAGGGCGGCCGGGGAGCTGTTTTTT. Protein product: CASSQDLDRAAGELFF.

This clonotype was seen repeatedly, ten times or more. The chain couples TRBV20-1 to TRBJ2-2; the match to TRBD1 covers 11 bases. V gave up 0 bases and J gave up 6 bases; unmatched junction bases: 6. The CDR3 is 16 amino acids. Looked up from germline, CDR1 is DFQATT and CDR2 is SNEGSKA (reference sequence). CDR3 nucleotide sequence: TGCAGTGCTAGAGACGGACAGGGGGCGTTCGCCGGGGAGCTGTTTTTT. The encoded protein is CSARDGQGAFAGELFF.

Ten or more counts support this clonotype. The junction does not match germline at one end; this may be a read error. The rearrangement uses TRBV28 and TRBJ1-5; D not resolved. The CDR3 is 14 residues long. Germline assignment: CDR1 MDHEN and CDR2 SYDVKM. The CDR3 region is CASNLFSSNQPQHF. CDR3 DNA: TGTGCCAGCAATTTATTTTCAAGCAATCAGCCCCAGCATTTT.

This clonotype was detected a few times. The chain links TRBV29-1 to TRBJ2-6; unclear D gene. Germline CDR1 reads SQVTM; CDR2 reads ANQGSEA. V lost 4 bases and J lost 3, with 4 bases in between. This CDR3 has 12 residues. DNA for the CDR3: TGCAGCGTTGGAGGTGGGGCCAACGTCCTGACTTTC. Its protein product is CSVGGGANVLTF.

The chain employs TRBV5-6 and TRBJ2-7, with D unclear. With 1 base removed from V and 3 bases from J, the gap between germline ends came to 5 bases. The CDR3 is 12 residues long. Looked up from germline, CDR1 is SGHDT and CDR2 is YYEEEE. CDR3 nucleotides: TGTGCCAGCAGCTTGAAGGACTACGAGCAGTACTTC. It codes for CASSLKDYEQYF. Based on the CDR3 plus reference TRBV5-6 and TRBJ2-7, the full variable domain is DAGVTQSPTHLIKTRGQQVTLRCSPKSGHDTVSWYQQALGQGPQFIFQYYEEEERQRGNFPDRFSGHQFPNYSSELNVNALLLGDSALYLCASSLKDYEQYFGPGTRLTVT.

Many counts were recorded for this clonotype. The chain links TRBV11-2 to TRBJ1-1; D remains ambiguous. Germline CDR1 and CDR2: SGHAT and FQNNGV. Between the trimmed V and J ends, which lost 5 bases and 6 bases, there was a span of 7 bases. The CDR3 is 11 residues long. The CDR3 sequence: CASSRRAEAFF. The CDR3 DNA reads TGTGCCAGCAGCCGTAGGGCTGAAGCTTTCTTT.

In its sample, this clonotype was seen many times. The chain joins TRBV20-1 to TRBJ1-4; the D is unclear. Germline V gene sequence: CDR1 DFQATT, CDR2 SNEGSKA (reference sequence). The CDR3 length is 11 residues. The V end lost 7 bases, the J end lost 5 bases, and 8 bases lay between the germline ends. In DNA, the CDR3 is TGCAGTGGAGAGACAAATGAAAAACTGTTTTTT. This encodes CSGETNEKLFF.

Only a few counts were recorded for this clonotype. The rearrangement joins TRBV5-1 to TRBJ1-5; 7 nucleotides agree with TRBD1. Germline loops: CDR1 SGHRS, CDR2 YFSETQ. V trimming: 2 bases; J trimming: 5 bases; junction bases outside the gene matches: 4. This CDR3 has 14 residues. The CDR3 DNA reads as TGCGCCAGCAGCTTTCAGGGGGGGGATCAGCCCCAGCATTTT. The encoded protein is CASSFQGGDQPQHF. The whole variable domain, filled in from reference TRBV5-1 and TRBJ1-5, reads KAGVTQTPRYLIKTRGQQVTLSCSPISGHRSVSWYQQTPGQGLQFLFEYFSETQRNKGNFPGRFSGRQFSNSRSEMNVSTLELGDSALYLCASSFQGGDQPQHFGDGTRLSIL.

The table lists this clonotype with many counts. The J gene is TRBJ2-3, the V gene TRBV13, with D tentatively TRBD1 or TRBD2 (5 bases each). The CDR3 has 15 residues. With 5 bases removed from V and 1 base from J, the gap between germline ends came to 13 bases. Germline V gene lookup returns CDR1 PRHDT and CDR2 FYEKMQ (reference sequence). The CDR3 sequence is CASSPRGTGTDTQYF. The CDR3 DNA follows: TGTGCCAGCAGCCCCCGAGGGACCGGCACAGATACGCAGTATTTT.